This TCR beta chain was sequenced for a study of cytomegalovirus exposure and HLA in healthy donors. Notes on the study in general: HLA alleles were associated with some 16,000 TCR beta sequences in a later analysis at 0.05 false discovery rate. In a later analysis, a missense DCLRE1C variant was linked to TCR beta V- and J-gene trimming. Immune exposure information available was restricted to CMV serostatus.

Donors consisted of healthy bone marrow donors. Germline V CDR1 and CDR2: MGHRA, YSYEKL. The length of the CDR3 is 14 residues. V lost 4 bases to trimming and J lost 1 base, with 10 bases between them. It was with 60 Vbeta and 13 Jbeta primers that the PCR ran. TCRdb's copy holds only in-frame clones and misses some; the assay was immunoSEQ multiplex PCR. Among nearly 110,000 clones listed, around 72% were seen once. The table lists this clone with a few counts. The antigen is not known. Sequencing used PBMCs. The clonotype comes from a woman between 35 and 50 years old in good health and CMV-seropositive. This chain links TRBV4-1 with TRBJ1-1; possible D gene TRBD1, 6 bases. The CDR3 DNA follows: TGCGCCAGCAGCCGAAAGGGGGAGAACACTGAAGCTTTCTTT. As protein: CASSRKGENTEAFF.